The clone carrying this T cell receptor beta chain was observed a single time. Its antigen is still unknown. Naive CD8 cells comprised CD45RO-negative, CCR7-positively selected cells, excluding terminally differentiated effector memory CD45RA+ cells. The CDR3 has 11 residues. CDR1 and CDR2 (germline): MDHEN, SYDVKM. V lost 7 bases, J lost 3 bases, and 6 bases lay in between. Source study methods: ImmunoSEQ junction-only sequences lacked quality scores, so their filtering differed. Using immunoSEQ multiplex PCR, the repertoire was profiled, and TCRdb retains in-frame clones only, with some absent. D and trimming were read from the DNA, whereas the V and J calls and clone size are those reported in that table. The sample yields around 1,900,000 clones, 93% seen once. The data belong to a study of shared clonotypes between healthy human individuals. Study observations and caveats: Clonotypes shared by all four sorted-subset donors had higher generation probabilities than non-shared clonotypes. Rarefaction exposed incomplete sorted-subset sequencing despite large depth.

Sequencing input: naive CD8+ T cells from PBMCs. The genes are TRBV28 and TRBJ1-2; D not certain. This sequence originates from a man between 18 and 35 years old in good health. Some clones in this sample may be carry-over from other donors' samples. CDR3 nucleotide sequence: TGTGCCAGCACCCAGTACTATGGCTACACCTTC. It translates to CASTQYYGYTF.